One T cell receptor beta chain is described in this entry. Its antigen is undetermined. TCRdb recomputed calls from the reads with MiXCR, one row per CDR3 protein. The sample yields around 230,000 distinct CDR3 sequences, about 38% seen once. This record belongs to a study of T cell repertoires in cytomegalovirus infection. Overall study: Public signatures in TCR beta pointed to CMV infection and matching HLA type.

The sequence derives from a human donor in good health (CMV status not recorded). Some clones in this sample may be carry-over from other donors' samples. This specimen consisted of CD8+ T cells from cultured PBMCs, obtained from culture after CMV antigen stimulation.

The CDR3 sequence: CASSFRASNEQFF. The CDR3, as DNA: TGTGCCAGCAGCTTCAGGGCTAGCAATGAGCAGTTCTTC. This chain connects TRBV7-9 to TRBJ2-1; the D gene is possibly TRBD1 (5 bases). V lost 3 bases, J lost 6 bases, and 9 bases lay in between. The CDR3 sequence is 13 residues long. Germline CDR1 reads SEHNR; CDR2 reads FQNEAQ (reference sequence).